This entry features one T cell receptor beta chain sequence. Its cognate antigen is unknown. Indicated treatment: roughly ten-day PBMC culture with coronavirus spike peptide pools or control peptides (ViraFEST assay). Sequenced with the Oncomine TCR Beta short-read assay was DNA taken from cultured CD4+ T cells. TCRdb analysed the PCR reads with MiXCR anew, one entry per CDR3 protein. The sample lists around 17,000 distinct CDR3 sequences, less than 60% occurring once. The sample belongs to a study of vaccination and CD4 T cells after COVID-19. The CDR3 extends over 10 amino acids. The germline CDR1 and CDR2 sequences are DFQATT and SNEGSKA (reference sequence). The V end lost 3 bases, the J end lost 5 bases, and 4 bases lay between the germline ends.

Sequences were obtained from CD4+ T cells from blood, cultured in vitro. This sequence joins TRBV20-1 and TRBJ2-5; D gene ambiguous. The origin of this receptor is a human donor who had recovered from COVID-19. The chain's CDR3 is CSARKETQYF. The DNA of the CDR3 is TGCAGTGCTAGGAAGGAGACCCAGTACTTC.